This entry concerns a single T cell receptor (beta chain). Its specificity is unknown. Assay: immunoSEQ multiplex PCR; the TCRdb copy retains only in-frame clones and omits some. Of more than 95,000 clones listed, about 90% are singletons. The sample is drawn from a study of Tregs in tolerant kidney transplant recipients. The study's findings and limits: Tregs expanded with activated donor B cells seemed most donor-specific.

Germline-derived CDR1 and CDR2 are MGHRA and YSYEKL. This CDR3 has 14 residues. V lost 4 bases and J lost 12, with 20 bases in between. The chain joins TRBV4-1 to TRBJ2-3; tentatively, D is TRBD1 (6 bases). Sequences were obtained from CD4+ T cells from blood. The sequence was collected from a human donor in good health. DNA for the CDR3: TGCGCCAGCAGCCTCCTCAGCGCAGGGGTAAATCAGTATTTT. Amino acids: CASSLLSAGVNQYF.